This passage covers 5 T cell receptor beta chains from one sample sequenced in a study of spatial heterogeneity in lung cancer. Time point meaning: sample taken at primary tumor resection. Whole-study findings and limits: For expanded intratumoral alpha and beta TCRs, counts tracked tumor mutation counts.

Their antigens are not known. TCRdb used MiXCR to reprocess the 5' RACE reads, holding one entry per CDR3 protein. There are about 29,000 distinct CDR3 sequences in the sample; more than 5.5% occur only once, and over 20% lies in the top ten. The sequencing used lung tumor tissue, collected at surgery. These receptor sequences come from a male donor with early-stage non-small cell lung cancer.

This clonotype was seen many times. This chain uses TRBV7-2 with TRBJ1-3; 7 positions match TRBD1. J lost 3 bases, V lost 5 bases, and 7 bases had no gene match. The CDR3 runs to 15 residues. Germline lookup yields CDR1 SGHTA and CDR2 FQGNSA. This CDR3 is CASSPHRGHGNTIYF. The CDR3 DNA sequence: TGTGCCAGCAGCCCCCACAGGGGTCATGGAAACACCATATATTTT.

This clonotype was picked up many times. The chain recombines TRBV5-1 with TRBJ2-3; 10 bases are a match to TRBD2. Germline V CDR1 and CDR2: SGHRS, YFSETQ. The junction had 7 bases not matched to a gene; V was cut back by 6 bases and J by 0 bases. The CDR3 has 16 residues. The CDR3 DNA is TGCGCCAGCACCATTAGCGGGGGGTCTAGCACAGATACGCAGTATTTT. This translates into CASTISGGSSTDTQYF.

This clonotype was found a few times. V usage is TRBV15 and J usage is TRBJ2-1, with 8 nucleotides matching TRBD1. V dropped 0 bases and J dropped 8; count of bases not matched to a gene: 12. Germline CDR1 reads LNHNV; CDR2 reads YYDKDF (reference sequence). There are 17 residues in the CDR3. Here the CDR3 reads CATSRDGSPQGAYEQFF. CDR3 DNA sequence: TGTGCCACCAGCAGAGATGGATCCCCCCAGGGGGCTTATGAGCAGTTCTTC.

A few counts support this clonotype. V usage is TRBV5-1 and J usage is TRBJ2-3, with a weak D call TRBD1 (6 bases). Trimming cost V 5 bases and J 0 bases, with 13 bases left between them. In germline, CDR1 is SGHRS, CDR2 YFSETQ. CDR3 length: 15 amino acids. The CDR3 DNA follows: TGCGCCAGCAGGCCCGGGACACCTAGCACAGATACGCAGTATTTT. It translates to CASRPGTPSTDTQYF.

The sample holds a few counts of this clonotype. This chain connects TRBV3-1 to TRBJ2-2; D gene uncertain. CDR3 length: 16 amino acids. The V end was cut by 8 bases, the J end by 7 bases, with 23 bases between. Germline assignment: CDR1 LGHDT and CDR2 YNNKEL (reference sequence). The CDR3 region has the DNA TGTGCCAGCGCCTCCTCAGAGTTGGTAGTTCGCGGGGAGCTGTTTTTT. Translation gives CASASSELVVRGELFF.